The 12 T cell receptor beta chains presented below share a single source sample, sequenced in a study of blood T cell repertoires in COVID-19. TCRdb's copy holds only in-frame clones and misses some; the assay was immunoSEQ multiplex PCR. The data show tens of thousands of clones, around nine tenths seen once. Sequenced: peripheral blood. These receptors came from a woman aged 45-65 years with COVID-19, enrolled during active disease.

This clone has just a few counts. The chain uses TRBV23-1 and TRBJ1-2; D not resolved. TRBV23-1 has ORF status, its function being uncertain. The CDR3 has 12 amino acids. V was pared by 9 bases and J by 1 base, with 9 bases between. The CDR3 bases are TGCGCCAGGCGAAACAGTAACTATGGCTACACCTTC. It encodes CARRNSNYGYTF.

The genes are TRBV10-3 and TRBJ2-3; 8 bases map to TRBD1. The length of the CDR3 is 13 residues. CDR1 ENHRY and CDR2 SYGVKD come from the germline V gene. The ends lost 4 bases at V and 7 bases at J; junction bases unmatched: 4. CDR3 coding DNA: TGTGCCATCAGTGGGACAGGGTCCTATACGCAGTATTTT. This translates into CAISGTGSYTQYF.

V usage is TRBV12-3 or TRBV12-4 and J usage is TRBJ2-7, with TRBD1 matching over 10 bases. The CDR3 extends over 13 amino acids. V gave up 4 bases and J gave up 8 bases; unmatched junction bases: 5. In DNA, the CDR3 is TGTGCCAGCAGTTCCAAGGGACAGGGGAAGCAGTACTTC. It translates to CASSSKGQGKQYF.

The rearrangement links TRBV7-9 to TRBJ2-2; weak D call: TRBD2 (6 bases). The germline V and J ends were trimmed by 3 bases and 8 bases, with 13 bases remaining between them. The germline CDR1 and CDR2 sequences are SEHNR and FQNEAQ (reference sequence). The CDR3 covers 14 residues. The CDR3 region is CASSLSLARGELFF. CDR3 coding DNA: TGTGCCAGCAGCTTGAGTCTAGCGAGGGGGGAGCTGTTTTTT.

V gene TRBV29-1 combines with J gene TRBJ1-1; a weak D match, TRBD1 (5 bases). The CDR3 has 14 residues. V lost 2 bases and J 3 bases, leaving 13 bases between the germline ends. In germline, CDR1 is SQVTM, CDR2 ANQGSEA. CDR3 in DNA: TGCAGCGTTGAAACGCACAGGCAGTACACTGAAGCTTTCTTT. Translated: CSVETHRQYTEAFF. Together with reference TRBV29-1 and TRBJ1-1, the CDR3 gives the full variable domain: SAVISQKPSRDICQRGTSLTIQCQVDSQVTMMFWYRQQPGQSLTLIATANQGSEATYESGFVIDKFPISRPNLTFSTLTVSNMSPEDSSIYLCSVETHRQYTEAFFGQGTRLTVV.

The chain uses TRBV9 and TRBJ1-2; D unresolved. CDR1 and CDR2 from the germline V gene are SGDLS and YYNGEE. This CDR3 has 13 amino acids. V gave up 3 bases and J gave up 2 bases, with 8 bases separating them. Written as DNA, the CDR3 is TGTGCCAGCAGCGCCGACGGGAACTATGGCTACACCTTC. Its translation is CASSADGNYGYTF. The full variable domain, with the rest looked up from reference TRBV9 and TRBJ1-2, is DSGVTQTPKHLITATGQRVTLRCSPRSGDLSVYWYQQSLDQGLQFLIQYYNGEERAKGNILERFSAQQFPDLHSELNLSSLELGDSALYFCASSADGNYGYTFGSGTRLTVV.

V usage is TRBV28 and J usage is TRBJ2-7, with TRBD2 identical over 12 bases. The CDR3 consists of 15 residues. The junction had 10 bases not matched to a gene; V was cut back by 8 bases and J by 5 bases. Per germline, CDR1 MDHEN and CDR2 SYDVKM. The CDR3 coding sequence is TGTGCCAGCGACGAGAGAACTAGCGGGAGGCACGAGCAGTACTTC. Residues: CASDERTSGRHEQYF.

This chain connects TRBV6-5 to TRBJ1-2; maybe TRBD1 (6 bases). The V gene's germline CDR1 is MNHEY and CDR2 SVGAGI. V was pared by 7 bases and J by 4 bases, with 19 bases between. CDR3 length equals 15 residues. CDR3 nucleotide sequence: TGTGCCAGCACATATGGGGGCAGACCCTCCTATGGCTACACCTTC. Translation gives CASTYGGRPSYGYTF.

In nucleotides, the CDR3 is TGTGCCAGCAGTTACTTCCAGCGGGAGATAGATGAGCAGTTCTTC. Amino acid sequence: CASSYFQREIDEQFF. This chain connects TRBV6-6 to TRBJ2-1, with 8 bases identical to TRBD2. The CDR3 is made up of 15 amino acids. Losses at the gene ends were 1 base for V and 8 bases for J; bases not matched to a gene: 7. The germline gives CDR1 MNHNY, CDR2 SVGAGI (reference sequence).

The chain has TRBV5-1 and TRBJ2-7; 7 bases fit TRBD2. V lost 6 bases, J lost 0 bases, and 3 bases stayed unmatched. Germline V gene data show CDR1 as SGHRS and CDR2 as YFSETQ. The CDR3 spans 13 residues. The CDR3 region is CASKAGSSYEQYF. The CDR3 region has the DNA TGCGCCAGCAAAGCGGGGAGCTCCTACGAGCAGTACTTC.

The chain couples TRBV7-6 to TRBJ2-2; D not resolved. CDR1 SGHVS and CDR2 FNYEAQ come from the germline V gene. The germline V and J ends were trimmed by 5 bases and 4 bases, with 14 bases remaining between them. The CDR3 length is 15 residues. CDR3 in amino acids: CASSPSAVSTGELFF. The CDR3 DNA sequence: TGTGCCAGCAGCCCCTCGGCGGTGAGCACCGGGGAGCTGTTTTTT.

The rearrangement links TRBV18 to TRBJ2-7; 10 nucleotides agree with TRBD1. This CDR3 is built from 15 residues. V lost 3 bases and J lost 7; bases outside the gene matches: 9. Germline assignment: CDR1 KGHSH and CDR2 LQKENI. CDR3 DNA: TGTGCCAGCTCACCGATTGGGACAGGGGTCTGGGAGCAGTACTTC. Its translation: CASSPIGTGVWEQYF. Full variable domain (missing parts from reference TRBV18 and TRBJ2-7): NAGVMQNPRHLVRRRGQEARLRCSPMKGHSHVYWYRQLPEEGLKFMVYLQKENIIDESGMPKERFSAEFPKEGPSILRIQQVVRGDSAAYFCASSPIGTGVWEQYFGPGTRLTVT.